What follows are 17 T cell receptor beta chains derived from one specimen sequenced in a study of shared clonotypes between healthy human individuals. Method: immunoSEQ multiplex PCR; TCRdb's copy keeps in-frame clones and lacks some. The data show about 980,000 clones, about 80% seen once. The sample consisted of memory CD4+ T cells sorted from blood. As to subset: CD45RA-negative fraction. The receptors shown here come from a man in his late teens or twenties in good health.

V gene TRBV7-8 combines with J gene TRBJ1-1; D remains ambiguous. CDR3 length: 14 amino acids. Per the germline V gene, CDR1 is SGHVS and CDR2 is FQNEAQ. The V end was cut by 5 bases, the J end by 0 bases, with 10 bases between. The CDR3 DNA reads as TGTGCCAGCAGCCGACCTACAGTGAACACTGAAGCTTTCTTT. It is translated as CASSRPTVNTEAFF.

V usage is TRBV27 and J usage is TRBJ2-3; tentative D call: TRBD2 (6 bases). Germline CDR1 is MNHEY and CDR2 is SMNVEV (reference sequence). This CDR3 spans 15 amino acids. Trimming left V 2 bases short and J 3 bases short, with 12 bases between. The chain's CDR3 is CASSLGGKRTDTQYF. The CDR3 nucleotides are TGTGCCAGCAGTTTAGGGGGGAAAAGGACAGATACGCAGTATTTT.

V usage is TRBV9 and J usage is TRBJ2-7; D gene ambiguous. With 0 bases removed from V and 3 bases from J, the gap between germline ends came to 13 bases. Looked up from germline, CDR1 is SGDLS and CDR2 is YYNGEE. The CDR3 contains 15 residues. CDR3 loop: CASSVAPAEFYEQYF. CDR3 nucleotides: TGTGCCAGCAGCGTAGCCCCCGCAGAATTCTACGAGCAGTACTTC.

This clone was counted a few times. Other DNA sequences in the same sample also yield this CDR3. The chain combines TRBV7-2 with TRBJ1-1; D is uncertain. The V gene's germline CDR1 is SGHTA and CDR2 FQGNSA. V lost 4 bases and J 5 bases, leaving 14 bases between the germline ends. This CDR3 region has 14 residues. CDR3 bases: TGTGCCAGCAGCTCAGCTACGGGAGGGACTGAAGCTTTCTTT. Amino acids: CASSSATGGTEAFF.

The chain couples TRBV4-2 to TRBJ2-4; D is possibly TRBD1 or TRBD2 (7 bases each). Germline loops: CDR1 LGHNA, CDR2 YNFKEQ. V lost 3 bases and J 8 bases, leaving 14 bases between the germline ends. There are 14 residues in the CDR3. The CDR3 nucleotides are TGTGCCAGCAGCCAGATTCCAGGGGGGGACATTCAGTACTTC. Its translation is CASSQIPGGDIQYF.

The CDR3 nucleotides are TGTGCCAGCAGCTTAGCCCCATTCAATGAGCAGTTCTTC. This translates into CASSLAPFNEQFF. V is TRBV7-2 and J is TRBJ2-1, with D unresolved. Germline V CDR1 and CDR2: SGHTA, FQGNSA. The CDR3 has 13 amino acids. The V gene lost 0 bases and the J gene lost 6 bases, with 6 bases spanning the gap.

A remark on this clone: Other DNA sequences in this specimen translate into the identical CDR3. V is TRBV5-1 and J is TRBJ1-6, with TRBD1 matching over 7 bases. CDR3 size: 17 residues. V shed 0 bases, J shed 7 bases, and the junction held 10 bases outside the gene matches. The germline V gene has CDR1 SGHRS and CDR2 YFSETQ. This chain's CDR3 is CASSLGAGGTRNSPLHF. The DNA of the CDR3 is TGCGCCAGCAGCTTGGGGGCAGGGGGAACCCGGAATTCACCCCTCCACTTT.

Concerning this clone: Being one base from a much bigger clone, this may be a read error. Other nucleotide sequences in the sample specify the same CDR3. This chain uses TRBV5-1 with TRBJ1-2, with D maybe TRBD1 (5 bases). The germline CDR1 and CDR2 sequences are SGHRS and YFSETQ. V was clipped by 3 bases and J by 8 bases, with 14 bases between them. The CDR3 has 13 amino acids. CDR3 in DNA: TGCGCCAGCAGCTACGCGGGGGAGGGAGGCTACACCTTC. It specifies CASSYAGEGGYTF.

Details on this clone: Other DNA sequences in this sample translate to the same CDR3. The CDR3 is CASSQEVRGGTDTQYF. CDR3 coding DNA: TGCGCCAGCAGCCAAGAGGTCCGAGGGGGCACAGATACGCAGTATTTT. The V gene is TRBV4-3, the J gene TRBJ2-3, with D perhaps TRBD1 or TRBD2 (5 bases each). Germline loops: CDR1 LGHNA, CDR2 YSLEER. CDR3 size: 16 residues. Trimming removed 0 bases from V and 1 base from J, with 11 bases in between.

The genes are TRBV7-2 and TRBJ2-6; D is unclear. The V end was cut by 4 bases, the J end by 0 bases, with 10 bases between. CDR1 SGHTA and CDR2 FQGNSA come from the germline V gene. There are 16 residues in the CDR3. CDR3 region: CASSSQLSSGANVLTF. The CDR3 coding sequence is TGTGCCAGCAGCTCGCAGCTTTCCTCTGGGGCCAACGTCCTGACTTTC.

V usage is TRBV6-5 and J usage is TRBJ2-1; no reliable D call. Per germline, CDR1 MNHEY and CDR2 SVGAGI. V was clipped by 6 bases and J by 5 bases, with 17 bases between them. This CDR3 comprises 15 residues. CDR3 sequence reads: CASSRSRVAHNEQFF. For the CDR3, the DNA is TGTGCCAGCAGCCGCTCGCGCGTGGCACACAATGAGCAGTTCTTC.

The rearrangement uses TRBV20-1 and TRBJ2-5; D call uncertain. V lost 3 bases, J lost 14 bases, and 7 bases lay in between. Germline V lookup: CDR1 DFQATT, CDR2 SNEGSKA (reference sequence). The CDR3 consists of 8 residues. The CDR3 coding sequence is TGCAGTGCTAGCGGATACTACTTC. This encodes CSASGYYF.

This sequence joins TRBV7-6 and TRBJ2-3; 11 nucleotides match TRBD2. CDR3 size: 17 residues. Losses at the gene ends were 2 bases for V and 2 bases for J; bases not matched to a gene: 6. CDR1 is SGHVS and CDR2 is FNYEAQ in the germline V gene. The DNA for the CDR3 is TGTGCCAGCAGCTTAACAACTAGCGGGGGTTTCACAGATACGCAGTATTTT. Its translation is CASSLTTSGGFTDTQYF.

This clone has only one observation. The DNA of the CDR3 is TGTGCCAGCAAGCCGGGACAGGGGTCCTACGAGCAGTACTTC. As protein: CASKPGQGSYEQYF. V and J are TRBV6-1 and TRBJ2-7, with TRBD1 matching 10 bases. Losses at the gene ends were 7 bases for V and 1 base for J; bases not matched to a gene: 4. Per germline, CDR1 MNHNS and CDR2 SASEGT. The CDR3 contains 14 residues.

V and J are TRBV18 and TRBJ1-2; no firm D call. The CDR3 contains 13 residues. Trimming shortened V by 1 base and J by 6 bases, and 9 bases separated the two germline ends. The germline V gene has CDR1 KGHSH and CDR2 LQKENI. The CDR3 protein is CASSPQRYNGYTF. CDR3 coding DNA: TGTGCCAGCTCACCACAGAGGTACAATGGCTACACCTTC.

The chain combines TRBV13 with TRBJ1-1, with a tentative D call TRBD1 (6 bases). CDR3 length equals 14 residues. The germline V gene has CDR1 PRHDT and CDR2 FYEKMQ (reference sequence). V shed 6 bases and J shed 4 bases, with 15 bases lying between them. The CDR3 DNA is TGTGCCAGCAGACAAAGGGGGGCGGGCACTGAAGCTTTCTTT. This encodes CASRQRGAGTEAFF.

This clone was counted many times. CDR3 region: CASSLWGGRVAEQYF. The CDR3 bases are TGTGCCAGCAGTTTATGGGGGGGAAGGGTTGCCGAGCAGTACTTC. The chain carries TRBV27 and TRBJ2-7; 7 nucleotides match TRBD2. CDR1 is MNHEY and CDR2 is SMNVEV in the germline V gene (reference sequence). After removal of 1 base from V and 6 bases from J, the junction contained 9 bases not matched to a gene. This CDR3 region has 15 residues.